This TCR beta chain was observed in a study of T cell repertoires in cytomegalovirus infection. On the study more broadly: Based on public TCR beta signatures, there were indications of CMV infection and of a matching HLA type. General observations from the study: Dominant in the ex vivo response were TCR beta clonotypes restricted by HLA-C and specific for CMV.

TCRdb ran MiXCR on the reads and lists one entry per CDR3 protein. The repertoire has about 740,000 distinct CDR3 sequences, 35% of them found once; the top ten carry 2.8%. The germline V and J ends were trimmed by 0 bases and 7 bases, with 13 bases remaining between them. The CDR3 contains 16 residues. Germline V lookup: CDR1 MNHEY, CDR2 SMNVEV (reference sequence). Remarks on this clonotype: Its matching antigen is unknown.

The sequence came from a human donor in good health (CMV status not recorded). Some clones in this sample may be carry-over from other donors' samples. The rearrangement uses TRBV27 and TRBJ1-6; D is unresolved. Material for sequencing was PBMCs. This CDR3 is CASSLSRGISNSPLHF. CDR3 nucleotide sequence: TGTGCCAGCAGTTTATCTCGGGGAATCAGCAATTCACCCCTCCACTTT.